This is a list of T cell receptor beta chains from one sample in a study of cytomegalovirus exposure and HLA in healthy donors. Assay: immunoSEQ multiplex PCR; the TCRdb copy retains only in-frame clones and omits some. The sample has fewer than 120,000 clones; less than 85% are singletons. The sequenced material came from PBMCs. Source of these receptors: a man aged 25-45 years in good health and CMV-seropositive. CDR3s include the opening cysteine and the closing phenylalanine or tryptophan. D genes are given only for firm matches. Where a row states a size, it is once, few, many or the class of an expanded clone; other rows omit it.

abundance: NA
v_gene: TRBV28
j_gene: TRBJ1-2
d_gene: TRBD1
CDR3aa: CASSLTGEPYGYTF
CDR3nt: TGTGCCAGCAGTTTAACAGGGGAGCCTTATGGCTACACCTTC

abundance: NA
v_gene: TRBV2
j_gene: TRBJ2-7
d_gene: NA
CDR3aa: CASSSVDTPPEQYF
CDR3nt: TGTGCCAGCAGTAGCGTGGACACACCGCCTGAGCAGTACTTC

abundance: NA
v_gene: TRBV27
j_gene: TRBJ1-1
d_gene: NA
CDR3aa: CASSFNDRMNTEAFF
CDR3nt: TGTGCCAGCAGTTTCAACGACAGGATGAACACTGAAGCTTTCTTT

abundance: few
v_gene: TRBV6-5
j_gene: TRBJ1-1
d_gene: TRBD1
CDR3aa: CASSQQGWGNTEAFF
CDR3nt: TGTGCCAGCAGCCAACAGGGGTGGGGGAACACTGAAGCTTTCTTT

abundance: NA
v_gene: TRBV27
j_gene: TRBJ1-3
d_gene: TRBD1
CDR3aa: CASSLSGGPGNTIYF
CDR3nt: TGTGCCAGCAGTTTATCAGGGGGCCCTGGAAACACCATATATTTT

abundance: NA
v_gene: TRBV4-1
j_gene: TRBJ2-3
d_gene: NA
CDR3aa: CASSQDRRTDTQYF
CDR3nt: TGCGCCAGCAGCCAAGACAGGAGGACAGATACGCAGTATTTT

abundance: NA
v_gene: TRBV30
j_gene: TRBJ2-7
d_gene: TRBD2
CDR3aa: CASRRGGGSYEQYF
CDR3nt: TGTGCCAGTCGGCGGGGGGGAGGGTCCTACGAGCAGTACTTC

abundance: few
v_gene: TRBV4-3
j_gene: TRBJ1-2
d_gene: TRBD1
CDR3aa: CASSQDRDRDDGYTF
CDR3nt: TGCGCCAGCAGCCAAGATCGAGACAGGGACGACGGCTACACCTTC

abundance: NA
v_gene: TRBV9
j_gene: TRBJ2-7
d_gene: TRBD2
CDR3aa: CASSVSGSGGGPSYEQYF
CDR3nt: TGTGCCAGCAGCGTAAGTGGCTCGGGCGGGGGACCGTCCTACGAGCAGTACTTC

abundance: NA
v_gene: TRBV7-9
j_gene: TRBJ2-5
d_gene: NA
CDR3aa: CASRQGGGETQYF
CDR3nt: TGTGCCAGCAGACAAGGAGGTGGAGAGACCCAGTACTTC

abundance: NA
v_gene: TRBV27
j_gene: TRBJ1-4
d_gene: TRBD1
CDR3aa: CASSPGTAEKLFF
CDR3nt: TGTGCCAGCAGCCCAGGGACAGCTGAAAAACTGTTTTTT

abundance: NA
v_gene: TRBV29-1
j_gene: TRBJ2-1
d_gene: TRBD1
CDR3aa: CSVEGTGRIGNEQFF
CDR3nt: TGCAGCGTTGAAGGGACAGGGAGGATCGGCAATGAGCAGTTCTTC

abundance: NA
v_gene: TRBV10-1
j_gene: TRBJ2-1
d_gene: NA
CDR3aa: CASSESGLNYNEQFF
CDR3nt: TGCGCCAGCAGTGAGTCAGGACTTAACTACAATGAGCAGTTCTTC

abundance: NA
v_gene: TRBV5-4
j_gene: TRBJ2-7
d_gene: TRBD2
CDR3aa: CASSFGLAGGSSYEQYF
CDR3nt: TGTGCCAGCAGTTTCGGACTAGCGGGGGGCAGCTCCTACGAGCAGTACTTC

abundance: NA
v_gene: TRBV5-4
j_gene: TRBJ2-7
d_gene: TRBD2
CDR3aa: CASSLGTSGTYEQYF
CDR3nt: TGTGCCAGCAGCCTGGGGACTAGCGGAACCTACGAGCAGTACTTC

abundance: NA
v_gene: TRBV25-1
j_gene: TRBJ2-5
d_gene: TRBD2
CDR3aa: CATSTSGGWGTQYF
CDR3nt: TGTGCCACCTCGACTAGCGGGGGTTGGGGGACCCAGTACTTC

abundance: NA
v_gene: TRBV6-5
j_gene: TRBJ1-6
d_gene: TRBD1
CDR3aa: CASSSRDRENSPLHF
CDR3nt: TGTGCCAGCAGTTCGCGGGACAGGGAGAATTCACCCCTCCACTTT

abundance: NA
v_gene: TRBV7-8
j_gene: TRBJ2-3
d_gene: NA
CDR3aa: CASSLARLSAGDTQYF
CDR3nt: TGTGCCAGCAGCTTAGCGCGCTTATCGGCGGGAGATACGCAGTATTTT

abundance: NA
v_gene: TRBV5-1
j_gene: TRBJ2-7
d_gene: NA
CDR3aa: CASSSHVGPDGYEQYF
CDR3nt: TGCGCCAGCAGCTCCCATGTGGGGCCGGATGGCTACGAGCAGTACTTC

abundance: NA
v_gene: TRBV14
j_gene: TRBJ2-1
d_gene: NA
CDR3aa: CASSSRRGWDEQFF
CDR3nt: TGTGCCAGCAGCAGTAGGCGAGGGTGGGATGAGCAGTTCTTC

abundance: NA
v_gene: TRBV9
j_gene: TRBJ2-2
d_gene: TRBD2
CDR3aa: CASSVGLAGNTGELFF
CDR3nt: TGTGCCAGCAGCGTAGGGCTAGCGGGGAACACCGGGGAGCTGTTTTTT

abundance: NA
v_gene: TRBV28
j_gene: TRBJ2-5
d_gene: NA
CDR3aa: CASSPWGQGQETQYF
CDR3nt: TGTGCCAGCAGTCCGTGGGGCCAGGGTCAAGAGACCCAGTACTTC

abundance: NA
v_gene: TRBV28
j_gene: TRBJ1-5
d_gene: NA
CDR3aa: CASTWGGWGGNQPQHF
CDR3nt: TGTGCCAGCACGTGGGGGGGGTGGGGGGGCAATCAGCCCCAGCATTTT

abundance: NA
v_gene: TRBV25-1
j_gene: TRBJ1-2
d_gene: NA
CDR3aa: CASSANIEGYTF
CDR3nt: TGTGCCAGCAGTGCCAACATTGAAGGCTACACCTTC

abundance: NA
v_gene: TRBV11-1
j_gene: TRBJ2-5
d_gene: TRBD1
CDR3aa: CASSFGLNREGQPQETQYF
CDR3nt: TGTGCCAGCAGCTTCGGCCTAAATCGAGAGGGACAGCCTCAAGAGACCCAGTACTTC

abundance: NA
v_gene: TRBV6-5
j_gene: TRBJ1-2
d_gene: TRBD1
CDR3aa: CASSRTGGDGYTF
CDR3nt: TGTGCCAGCAGTCGGACAGGGGGAGATGGCTACACCTTC

abundance: few
v_gene: TRBV27
j_gene: TRBJ2-6
d_gene: NA
CDR3aa: CASSPTGVSSGANVLTF
CDR3nt: TGTGCCAGCAGTCCGACAGGAGTATCCTCTGGGGCCAACGTCCTGACTTTC

abundance: NA
v_gene: TRBV21-1
j_gene: TRBJ2-7
d_gene: NA
CDR3aa: CASSKALQGQGCDYEQYF
CDR3nt: TGTGCCAGCAGCAAAGCTCTCCAGGGACAGGGATGCGACTACGAGCAGTACTTC

abundance: NA
v_gene: TRBV27
j_gene: TRBJ2-7
d_gene: NA
CDR3aa: CASSLSLYPGNDGQYF
CDR3nt: TGTGCCAGCAGTTTATCCCTCTACCCGGGGAATGATGGGCAGTACTTC

abundance: NA
v_gene: TRBV6-5
j_gene: TRBJ1-1
d_gene: NA
CDR3aa: CAGSYSSSWGAEAFF
CDR3nt: TGTGCCGGCAGTTACTCGAGTTCTTGGGGGGCTGAAGCTTTCTTT

abundance: NA
v_gene: TRBV4-3
j_gene: TRBJ2-7
d_gene: TRBD1
CDR3aa: CASSQDLLGQGAYEQYF
CDR3nt: TGCGCCAGCAGCCAAGATCTCCTGGGACAGGGAGCCTACGAGCAGTACTTC

abundance: NA
v_gene: TRBV27
j_gene: TRBJ2-7
d_gene: NA
CDR3aa: CASSFTTQGYEQYF
CDR3nt: TGTGCCAGCAGTTTTACGACACAGGGCTACGAGCAGTACTTC

abundance: NA
v_gene: TRBV2
j_gene: TRBJ2-2
d_gene: TRBD1
CDR3aa: CASRGQQGAATGELFF
CDR3nt: TGTGCCAGCAGGGGTCAACAGGGGGCCGCCACCGGGGAGCTGTTTTTT

abundance: NA
v_gene: TRBV7-6
j_gene: TRBJ1-1
d_gene: NA
CDR3aa: CASSLFMQGRDAEAFF
CDR3nt: TGTGCCAGCAGCTTATTTATGCAGGGGAGGGACGCTGAAGCTTTCTTT

abundance: NA
v_gene: TRBV4-1
j_gene: TRBJ1-5
d_gene: NA
CDR3aa: CASSQEWTLTRPQHF
CDR3nt: TGCGCCAGCAGCCAAGAATGGACTCTAACTCGGCCCCAGCATTTT

abundance: NA
v_gene: TRBV7-9
j_gene: TRBJ1-2
d_gene: TRBD1
CDR3aa: CASSLTGGYGYTF
CDR3nt: TGTGCCAGCAGCTTAACAGGGGGCTATGGCTACACCTTC

abundance: NA
v_gene: TRBV19
j_gene: TRBJ2-1
d_gene: NA
CDR3aa: CAIRGLTGEQFF
CDR3nt: TGTGCCATCAGGGGCCTCACAGGGGAGCAGTTCTTC

abundance: once
v_gene: TRBV7-3
j_gene: TRBJ2-3
d_gene: NA
CDR3aa: CASTRQADDTQYF
CDR3nt: TGTGCCAGCACTCGACAGGCCGACGATACGCAGTATTTT

abundance: NA
v_gene: TRBV2
j_gene: TRBJ1-3
d_gene: TRBD1
CDR3aa: CASSGRGTGISGNTIYF
CDR3nt: TGTGCCAGCAGTGGGAGGGGGACAGGAATCTCTGGAAACACCATATATTTT

abundance: NA
v_gene: TRBV28
j_gene: TRBJ2-5
d_gene: NA
CDR3aa: CASGLPGVQETQYF
CDR3nt: TGTGCCAGCGGACTTCCGGGGGTGCAAGAGACCCAGTACTTC

abundance: NA
v_gene: TRBV28
j_gene: TRBJ2-7
d_gene: TRBD2
CDR3aa: CASSGGGAGLGYEQYF
CDR3nt: TGTGCCAGCAGCGGCGGAGGAGCGGGGTTGGGCTACGAGCAGTACTTC

abundance: NA
v_gene: TRBV6-6
j_gene: TRBJ2-7
d_gene: NA
CDR3aa: CAGLEVVSYEQYF
CDR3nt: TGTGCCGGCCTAGAGGTTGTATCCTACGAGCAGTACTTC

abundance: NA
v_gene: TRBV7-2
j_gene: TRBJ2-7
d_gene: TRBD1
CDR3aa: CASSLWDRDYEQYF
CDR3nt: TGTGCCAGCAGCTTATGGGACAGAGACTACGAGCAGTACTTC

abundance: NA
v_gene: TRBV4-2
j_gene: TRBJ2-7
d_gene: NA
CDR3aa: CASSRDWLNEQYF
CDR3nt: TGTGCCAGCAGCAGGGACTGGTTGAACGAGCAGTACTTC

abundance: NA
v_gene: TRBV7-3
j_gene: TRBJ2-7
d_gene: NA
CDR3aa: CASSPRRRVEEQYF
CDR3nt: TGTGCCAGCAGCCCCCGCCGCAGGGTAGAGGAGCAGTACTTC

abundance: NA
v_gene: TRBV2
j_gene: TRBJ1-2
d_gene: NA
CDR3aa: CASSDSLSTVRGYTF
CDR3nt: TGTGCCAGCAGTGATTCCTTATCGACTGTCCGAGGCTACACCTTC

abundance: NA
v_gene: TRBV27
j_gene: TRBJ2-7
d_gene: TRBD1
CDR3aa: CASSLGQGAVNEQYF
CDR3nt: TGTGCCAGCAGTTTAGGGCAGGGGGCCGTAAACGAGCAGTACTTC

abundance: few
v_gene: TRBV11-3
j_gene: TRBJ2-1
d_gene: TRBD2
CDR3aa: CASSSSGGGYNEQFF
CDR3nt: TGTGCCAGCAGTTCCAGCGGGGGAGGCTACAATGAGCAGTTCTTC

abundance: NA
v_gene: TRBV9
j_gene: TRBJ2-5
d_gene: TRBD1
CDR3aa: CASSEWGTGDSETQYF
CDR3nt: TGTGCCAGCAGCGAGTGGGGGACAGGGGATTCGGAGACCCAGTACTTC

abundance: NA
v_gene: TRBV9
j_gene: TRBJ2-1
d_gene: TRBD1
CDR3aa: CASSSGTGAINEQFF
CDR3nt: TGTGCCAGCAGCTCAGGGACAGGGGCGATCAATGAGCAGTTCTTC

abundance: NA
v_gene: TRBV6-6
j_gene: TRBJ2-7
d_gene: NA
CDR3aa: CASSYASGSRDQYF
CDR3nt: TGTGCCAGCAGTTACGCCTCGGGGTCCCGGGATCAGTACTTC

abundance: NA
v_gene: TRBV27
j_gene: TRBJ1-5
d_gene: NA
CDR3aa: CASRVTSNQPQHF
CDR3nt: TGTGCCAGCCGGGTGACCAGCAATCAGCCCCAGCATTTT

abundance: NA
v_gene: TRBV6-6
j_gene: TRBJ1-1
d_gene: NA
CDR3aa: CASSYRETNTEAFF
CDR3nt: TGTGCCAGCAGTTACAGGGAGACTAACACTGAAGCTTTCTTT

abundance: few
v_gene: TRBV5-1
j_gene: TRBJ1-4
d_gene: NA
CDR3aa: CASSLGTSTNEKPFF
CDR3nt: TGCGCCAGCAGCTTAGGTACATCAACTAATGAAAAACCGTTTTTT

abundance: NA
v_gene: TRBV4-1
j_gene: TRBJ1-3
d_gene: NA
CDR3aa: CASRKWAGSGNTIYF
CDR3nt: TGCGCCAGCAGAAAGTGGGCAGGGTCTGGAAACACCATATATTTT

abundance: NA
v_gene: TRBV7-3
j_gene: TRBJ2-5
d_gene: TRBD2
CDR3aa: CASSPWGGETQYF
CDR3nt: TGTGCCAGCAGCCCCTGGGGGGGAGAGACCCAGTACTTC

abundance: few
v_gene: TRBV5-4
j_gene: TRBJ2-5
d_gene: NA
CDR3aa: CASSLENSNQETQYF
CDR3nt: TGTGCCAGCAGCTTGGAAAACAGCAACCAAGAGACCCAGTACTTC

abundance: NA
v_gene: TRBV19
j_gene: TRBJ2-3
d_gene: NA
CDR3aa: CASSIKGVQDTQYF
CDR3nt: TGTGCCAGTAGTATAAAAGGGGTACAAGATACGCAGTATTTT

abundance: NA
v_gene: TRBV7-9
j_gene: TRBJ1-2
d_gene: NA
CDR3aa: CASSLGSRGPKEDGYTF
CDR3nt: TGTGCCAGCAGCTTAGGTAGCCGAGGGCCCAAAGAGGATGGCTACACCTTC

abundance: NA
v_gene: TRBV28
j_gene: TRBJ2-2
d_gene: TRBD1
CDR3aa: CASSPGTDTGELFF
CDR3nt: TGTGCCAGCAGTCCCGGGACAGACACCGGGGAGCTGTTTTTT